Described below is a single T cell receptor (beta chain) sequence and its context. Its target is not known. V lost 6 bases and J 4 bases, leaving 13 bases between the germline ends. CDR3 length equals 14 residues. CDR1 and CDR2 from the germline V gene are MNHEY and SVGAGI. This sample is part of a study of T cell responses to AZD1222 COVID-19 vaccine. General study points: Only a handful of AZD1222 recipients were seropositive at baseline. Donors were mostly white British, more females; clonal diversity possibly underestimated.

Libraries were prepared by immunoSEQ multiplex PCR; TCRdb keeps only in-frame clonotypes and omits some of them. The data contain 65,000 to 75,000 clones, less than 90% of them seen just once; the ten biggest clones take up approximately 22%. The chain has TRBV6-5 and TRBJ1-3; no clear D. The starting material was peripheral blood, obtained on day 0 of AZD1222 vaccination. The sequence derives from an adult in good health. CDR3 protein: CASRAHWLGNTIYF. The DNA for the CDR3 is TGTGCCAGCAGGGCCCATTGGTTGGGAAACACCATATATTTT.